One sample yielded the 19 T cell receptor beta chains listed below, sequenced in a study of human T cells and chemical hapten exposure. TCRdb analysed the RACE reads with MiXCR anew, one entry per CDR3 protein. The sample consists of about 93,000 distinct CDR3 sequences, approximately 10% of them appearing once. Time point in this sample: healthy volunteer bleed at 2 weeks. It was from unfractionated whole blood that total RNA was extracted. Sequencing used whole blood. The receptors derive from a female donor in good health. Some clones in this sample may be carry-over from other donors' samples.

The table lists this clonotype with many counts. J is TRBJ2-1 and V is TRBV5-6; D tentatively fits TRBD1 or TRBD2 (5 bases each). The V and J ends lost 3 bases and 7 bases respectively, with 14 bases between them. Germline V gives CDR1 SGHDT, CDR2 YYEEEE. CDR3 length equals 14 residues. The CDR3 is CASSWGTTGNEQFF. DNA of the CDR3: TGTGCCAGCAGCTGGGGGACCACTGGAAATGAGCAGTTCTTC.

The chain combines TRBV4-1 with TRBJ1-1; a weak D match, TRBD1 (6 bases). The V and J ends lost 0 bases and 0 bases respectively, with 11 bases between them. Germline CDR1 is MGHRA and CDR2 is YSYEKL. The CDR3 has 16 amino acids. The CDR3 region is CASSQDGQLMNTEAFF. The CDR3 bases are TGCGCCAGCAGCCAAGACGGACAGCTCATGAACACTGAAGCTTTCTTT.

The table lists this clonotype with a few counts. The rearrangement uses TRBV5-1 and TRBJ1-5; no clear D gene. This CDR3 is 15 amino acids long. Germline lookup yields CDR1 SGHRS and CDR2 YFSETQ. Trimming removed 0 bases from V and 4 bases from J, with 11 bases in between. The CDR3 spells CASSLEAGQNQPQHF. The DNA for the CDR3 is TGCGCCAGCAGCTTGGAGGCAGGTCAGAATCAGCCCCAGCATTTT. The complete variable domain, with remaining parts taken from reference TRBV5-1 and TRBJ1-5, reads KAGVTQTPRYLIKTRGQQVTLSCSPISGHRSVSWYQQTPGQGLQFLFEYFSETQRNKGNFPGRFSGRQFSNSRSEMNVSTLELGDSALYLCASSLEAGQNQPQHFGDGTRLSIL.

The sample holds a few counts of this clonotype. The chain carries TRBV4-1 and TRBJ2-7, with D possibly being TRBD1 (7 bases). The CDR3 sequence is 13 residues long. Germline assignment: CDR1 MGHRA and CDR2 YSYEKL. The V end was cut by 4 bases, the J end by 4 bases, with 11 bases between. In nucleotides, the CDR3 is TGCGCCAGCAGCCTCCAGGGGGGATACGAGCAGTACTTC. It codes for CASSLQGGYEQYF.

The chain combines TRBV4-1 with TRBJ1-5, with D uncertain. CDR3 length: 14 residues. Per germline, CDR1 MGHRA and CDR2 YSYEKL. Trimming left V 1 base short and J 2 bases short, with 6 bases between. CDR3 residues: CASSQAGGNQPQHF. The CDR3 nucleotides are TGCGCCAGCAGCCAAGCCGGAGGCAATCAGCCCCAGCATTTT.

This clonotype has only a few counts. This rearrangement joins TRBV20-1 to TRBJ1-1; a possible D gene is TRBD1 (6 bases). Deletions cut 3 bases from V and 0 bases from J, with 11 bases between. In germline, CDR1 is DFQATT, CDR2 SNEGSKA (reference sequence). The CDR3 is 14 residues long. The CDR3 coding sequence is TGCAGTGCTAGCCTTGGACAGATGAACACTGAAGCTTTCTTT. Protein: CSASLGQMNTEAFF.

The chain joins TRBV11-2 to TRBJ2-5; the D is unclear. The germline CDR1 and CDR2 sequences are SGHAT and FQNNGV. The V gene lost 1 base and the J gene lost 5 bases, with 5 bases spanning the gap. The CDR3 is made up of 12 amino acids. The CDR3 DNA is TGTGCCAGCAGCTTAGGTGCTGAGACCCAGTACTTC. It specifies CASSLGAETQYF. Complete variable domain (other parts from reference TRBV11-2 and TRBJ2-5): EAGVAQSPRYKIIEKRQSVAFWCNPISGHATLYWYQQILGQGPKLLIQFQNNGVVDDSQLPKDRFSAERLKGVDSTLKIQPAKLEDSAVYLCASSLGAETQYFGPGTRLLVL.

V gene TRBV5-6 combines with J gene TRBJ1-1; D remains ambiguous. The germline CDR1 and CDR2 sequences are SGHDT and YYEEEE. The CDR3 totals 15 residues. Between the trimmed V and J ends, which lost 7 bases and 5 bases, there was a span of 21 bases. The CDR3 loop is CASHGDEGLRTEAFF. In DNA form, the CDR3 reads TGTGCCAGCCATGGGGATGAGGGTCTGAGAACTGAAGCTTTCTTT.

This clonotype was counted between two and nine times. The J gene is TRBJ2-3, the V gene TRBV9; 10 bases agree with TRBD2. The CDR3 spans 15 residues. V shed 3 bases and J 3 bases; nucleotides not matched to a gene: 4. The germline CDR1 and CDR2 sequences are SGDLS and YYNGEE. CDR3 bases: TGTGCCAGCAGCGACAGCGGGAGGGCGACAGATACGCAGTATTTT. Encoded protein: CASSDSGRATDTQYF.

This clonotype has a count of ten or more. This chain joins TRBV29-1 and TRBJ2-3; 14 nucleotides align to TRBD2. The CDR3 contains 16 residues. V was clipped by 1 base and J by 2 bases; unmatched bases: 2. From germline, CDR1 is SQVTM and CDR2 ANQGSEA. The CDR3, as DNA: TGCAGCGTTGAAGGGACTAGCGGGAGGCCCACAGATACGCAGTATTTT. It is translated as CSVEGTSGRPTDTQYF.

This clonotype was recorded a few times. The genes are TRBV5-4 and TRBJ1-1; 9 bases agree with TRBD1. Germline loops: CDR1 SGHNT, CDR2 YYREEE (reference sequence). The CDR3 runs to 16 residues. V was pared by 4 bases and J by 0 bases, with 7 bases of the junction left unmatched. The DNA of the CDR3 is TGTGCCAGCAGCCAGGCCAGGGACAGGGTGAACACTGAAGCTTTCTTT. Protein sequence: CASSQARDRVNTEAFF.

This clonotype was seen many times. The V gene is TRBV5-1, the J gene TRBJ2-2; D remains unclear. Trimming stripped 1 base from V and 1 base from J, with 5 bases between. This CDR3 has 14 residues. Looked up from germline, CDR1 is SGHRS and CDR2 is YFSETQ. DNA of the CDR3: TGCGCCAGCAGCTTGCGGCAGAACACCGGGGAGCTGTTTTTT. Translated: CASSLRQNTGELFF.

The chain joins TRBV29-1 to TRBJ2-1; possibly TRBD2 for D (9 bases). Germline V gene sequence: CDR1 SQVTM, CDR2 ANQGSEA. The CDR3 sequence is 19 residues long. The V gene lost 3 bases and the J gene lost 4 bases, with 28 bases spanning the gap. This CDR3 reads CSVETGEGGGRDFYNEQFF. The CDR3 nucleotides are TGCAGCGTTGAGACAGGGGAGGGCGGCGGGAGGGATTTTTACAATGAGCAGTTCTTC.

The J gene is TRBJ1-4, the V gene TRBV7-3, with 10 bases matching TRBD1. Germline assignment: CDR1 SGHTA and CDR2 FQGTGA. The CDR3 is 16 residues long. V shed 5 bases, J shed 5 bases, and the junction held 8 bases outside the gene matches. The CDR3 loop reads CASSIGQGERNEKLFF. Written as DNA, the CDR3 is TGTGCCAGCAGCATAGGACAGGGGGAAAGAAATGAAAAACTGTTTTTT.

This clonotype was seen more than once but under ten times. This chain joins TRBV11-2 and TRBJ2-3; D is uncertain. Germline assignment: CDR1 SGHAT and CDR2 FQNNGV. CDR3 length: 12 residues. Trimming took 5 bases from V and 5 from J, leaving 8 bases between them. CDR3 nucleotides: TGTGCCAGCAGCCACCCCGGAGATACGCAGTATTTT. Its protein is CASSHPGDTQYF.

This sequence joins TRBV4-3 and TRBJ1-2; D might be TRBD1 (5 bases). This CDR3 has 15 amino acids. V was cut by 0 bases and J by 1 base, with 9 bases left in between. From germline, CDR1 is LGHNA and CDR2 YSLEER. The CDR3 loop is CASSQEWGLNYGYTF. The CDR3 coding sequence is TGCGCCAGCAGCCAAGAATGGGGCCTTAACTATGGCTACACCTTC.

This clonotype occurred many times. This chain uses TRBV27 with TRBJ2-1; TRBD1 or TRBD2 may be the D gene (6 bases each). Trimming cost V 2 bases and J 2 bases, with 7 bases left between them. Germline V gene sequence: CDR1 MNHEY, CDR2 SMNVEV (reference sequence). This CDR3 is 14 amino acids long. The CDR3 nucleotides read TGTGCCAGCAGTTTAGGGGGGCCCTACAATGAGCAGTTCTTC. Protein sequence: CASSLGGPYNEQFF.

This clonotype was recorded only once. This chain connects TRBV4-1 to TRBJ1-1; 7 nucleotides line up with TRBD1. Germline CDR1 and CDR2: MGHRA and YSYEKL. J gave up 4 bases and V 3 bases, and 8 bases lay outside the gene matches. There are 15 residues in the CDR3. CDR3 sequence: CASSQFFRGFTEAFF. Here the CDR3 DNA reads TGCGCCAGCAGCCAGTTTTTCAGGGGGTTCACTGAAGCTTTCTTT.

This clonotype was recorded many times. V gene TRBV20-1 combines with J gene TRBJ2-2; D is ambiguous. Germline lookup yields CDR1 DFQATT and CDR2 SNEGSKA (reference sequence). V was cut by 2 bases and J by 5 bases, with 3 bases left in between. This CDR3 comprises 11 residues. The CDR3 DNA follows: TGCAGTGCTAGACAAACCGGGGAGCTGTTTTTT. It encodes CSARQTGELFF.